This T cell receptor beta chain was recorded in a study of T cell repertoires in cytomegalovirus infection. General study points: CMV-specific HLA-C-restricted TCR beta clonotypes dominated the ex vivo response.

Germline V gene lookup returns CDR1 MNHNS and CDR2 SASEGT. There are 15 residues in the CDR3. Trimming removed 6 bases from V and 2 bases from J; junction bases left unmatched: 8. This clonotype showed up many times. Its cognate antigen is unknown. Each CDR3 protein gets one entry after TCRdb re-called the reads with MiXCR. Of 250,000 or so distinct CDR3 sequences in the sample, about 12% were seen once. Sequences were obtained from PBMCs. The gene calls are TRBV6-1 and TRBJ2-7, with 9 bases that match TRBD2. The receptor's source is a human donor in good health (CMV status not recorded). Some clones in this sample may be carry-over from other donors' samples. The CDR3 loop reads CASRLGLATTYEQYF. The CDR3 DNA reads TGTGCCAGCAGACTCGGACTAGCGACAACCTACGAGCAGTACTTC.